Each of the 23 T cell receptor beta chains below was sequenced from the same sample in a study of cytomegalovirus exposure and HLA in healthy donors (dated by TCRdb to 2016 to 2017). The method behind the library was the immunoSEQ multiplex PCR assay. A mixture of 60 forward primers for TCR Vbeta segments and 13 reverse primers for TCR Jbeta segments was used in the multiplex PCR. Sourced from immuneACCESS, this table was stored by TCRdb with only in-frame sequences that have V and J called. A share of the clones is absent; for the studies checked, an unresolved V gene accounts for under half, and the remainder has no known explanation. The sample table lists roughly 110,000 clones, more than 65% of them with a count of one. The top ten constitute 6.1% of the sample. Sequencing used PBMCs. The receptors shown here come from a woman aged 50 to 60 in good health and CMV-seropositive.

The rearrangement uses TRBV18 and TRBJ1-2; D is perhaps TRBD1 (5 bases). V dropped 5 bases and J dropped 3 bases, with 13 bases sitting between them. CDR1 is KGHSH, CDR2 LQKENI, per germline. The CDR3 contains 14 residues. In nucleotides, the CDR3 is TGTGCCAGCTCAAATCTTCAGGGCGACTATGGCTACACCTTC. Protein: CASSNLQGDYGYTF.

This clone was found once. This rearrangement joins TRBV7-2 to TRBJ2-1, with D possibly matching TRBD1 (5 bases). Germline V gives CDR1 SGHTA, CDR2 FQGNSA. CDR3 length equals 14 residues. V lost 0 bases to trimming and J lost 5 bases, with 8 bases between them. The CDR3 region has the DNA TGTGCCAGCAGCTTAGCCCGACAGAACAATGAGCAGTTCTTC. Translated: CASSLARQNNEQFF.

V gene TRBV30 combines with J gene TRBJ1-2; D gene uncertain. V shed 4 bases and J shed 4 bases, with 10 bases lying between them. Germline V CDR1 and CDR2: GTSNPN, SVGIG (reference sequence). The CDR3 is 12 residues long. The CDR3 region has the DNA TGTGCCTGGACGCAGTTGCTCTATGGCTACACCTTC. Protein sequence: CAWTQLLYGYTF.

This clone was detected a few times. This rearrangement joins TRBV7-3 to TRBJ2-1; 8 bases fit TRBD2. Germline CDR1 is SGHTA and CDR2 is FQGTGA. V shed 1 base and J 9 bases; nucleotides not matched to a gene: 11. The CDR3 is made up of 16 amino acids. CDR3 nucleotides: TGTGCCAGCAGCTTAAGCGGGGGGTATACTACAGGTGAGCAGTTCTTC. Translation: CASSLSGGYTTGEQFF. Together with reference TRBV7-3 and TRBJ2-1, the CDR3 gives the full variable domain: GAGVSQTPSNKVTEKGKYVELRCDPISGHTALYWYRQSLGQGPEFLIYFQGTGAADDSGLPNDRFFAVRPEGSVSTLKIQRTERGDSAVYLCASSLSGGYTTGEQFFGPGTRLTVL.

This clone was observed a few times. This chain links TRBV5-1 with TRBJ2-2; the match to TRBD2 covers 9 bases. After removal of 1 base from V and 4 bases from J, the junction contained 8 bases not matched to a gene. CDR1 is SGHRS, CDR2 YFSETQ, per germline. The CDR3 runs to 17 residues. The CDR3 here is CASSLLQRGASTGELFF. The CDR3 DNA sequence: TGCGCCAGCAGCTTGCTACAGCGGGGGGCCTCCACCGGGGAGCTGTTTTTT.

The chain recombines TRBV9 with TRBJ1-2, with TRBD1 as a possible D gene (6 bases). With 4 bases removed from V and 0 bases from J, the gap between germline ends came to 10 bases. In germline, CDR1 is SGDLS, CDR2 YYNGEE. The CDR3 extends over 14 amino acids. The CDR3 DNA follows: TGTGCCAGCAGCCCCTGGGACACTAACTATGGCTACACCTTC. This translates into CASSPWDTNYGYTF.

This chain uses TRBV11-1 with TRBJ2-3; D is possibly TRBD2 (6 bases). There are 13 residues in the CDR3. The germline CDR1 and CDR2 sequences are SGHAT and FQDESV (reference sequence). V shed 4 bases and J shed 7 bases, with 12 bases lying between them. CDR3: CASSSTRGHTQYF. As DNA, the CDR3 is TGTGCCAGCAGCTCCACGCGGGGACATACGCAGTATTTT.

This chain connects TRBV29-1 to TRBJ1-1, with D unclear. Germline CDR1 SQVTM, CDR2 ANQGSEA. The CDR3 runs to 14 residues. V was clipped by 0 bases and J by 0 bases, with 8 bases between them. The chain's CDR3 is CSVEEGQVNTEAFF. The CDR3 nucleotides read TGCAGCGTTGAAGAAGGTCAGGTGAACACTGAAGCTTTCTTT.

The J gene is TRBJ1-1, the V gene TRBV7-3, with 8 positions matching TRBD1. The J segment lost 9 bases and the V segment lost 5 bases, leaving 8 bases of the junction unmatched. Germline V CDR1 and CDR2: SGHTA, FQGTGA. CDR3 length equals 13 residues. CDR3 residues: CASSQTGAMKAFF. CDR3 coding DNA: TGTGCCAGCAGCCAGACAGGGGCAATGAAAGCTTTCTTT.

The chain is built from TRBV2 and TRBJ1-5; TRBD1 might be the D (6 bases). V was shortened by 3 bases and J by 2 bases, with 8 bases between the two germline ends. CDR3 size: 14 residues. CDR1 and CDR2 from the germline V gene are SNHLY and FYNNEI. The CDR3 spells CASSDNRGNQPQHF. DNA for the CDR3: TGTGCCAGCAGTGACAACAGGGGCAATCAGCCCCAGCATTTT. The whole variable domain, remainder taken from reference TRBV2 and TRBJ1-5, is EPEVTQTPSHQVTQMGQEVILRCVPISNHLYFYWYRQILGQKVEFLVSFYNNEISEKSEIFDDQFSVERPDGSNFTLKIRSTKLEDSAMYFCASSDNRGNQPQHFGDGTRLSIL.

The V call is TRBV2, the J call TRBJ1-6; D is uncertain. CDR1 is SNHLY and CDR2 is FYNNEI in the germline V gene. V lost 1 base and J lost 9, with 13 bases in between. The length of the CDR3 is 15 residues. The CDR3 nucleotides read TGTGCCAGCAGTGAAGGAGACGCGGGAGTTTCACCCCTCCACTTT. This sequence encodes CASSEGDAGVSPLHF.

This clone was picked up a small number of times. J is TRBJ1-5 and V is TRBV5-6; perhaps TRBD1 as D (5 bases). Per germline, CDR1 SGHDT and CDR2 YYEEEE. Deletions cut 2 bases from V and 6 bases from J, with 12 bases between. The CDR3 sequence is 14 residues long. Written as DNA, the CDR3 is TGTGCCAGCAGCTTAGGGGTAGTAGGTCAGCCCCAGCATTTT. Its protein is CASSLGVVGQPQHF.

In this sample, this clone turned up a few times. The V gene is TRBV9, the J gene TRBJ1-2; 7 bases fit TRBD1. Germline assignment: CDR1 SGDLS and CDR2 YYNGEE. This CDR3 is 14 amino acids long. The J segment lost 7 bases and the V segment lost 3 bases, leaving 9 bases of the junction unmatched. Here the CDR3 reads CASSALTGSGGYTF. Here the CDR3 DNA reads TGTGCCAGCAGCGCACTGACAGGGTCCGGTGGCTACACCTTC.

The V and J genes are TRBV5-1 and TRBJ1-2; TRBD1 is a possible D gene (6 bases). The CDR3 length is 14 residues. The V end lost 6 bases, the J end lost 2 bases, and 14 bases lay between the germline ends. The germline gives CDR1 SGHRS, CDR2 YFSETQ. The CDR3, as DNA: TGCGCCAGCACCCCTCAGACAGGCAACTATGGCTACACCTTC. Its translation is CASTPQTGNYGYTF.

The chain uses TRBV18 and TRBJ1-1; a weak D match, TRBD1 (5 bases). The CDR3 totals 16 residues. Germline assignment: CDR1 KGHSH and CDR2 LQKENI. Trimming cost V 2 bases and J 4 bases, with 17 bases left between them. The CDR3: CASSPGGVMGFTEAFF. The CDR3 DNA reads as TGTGCCAGCTCACCAGGGGGGGTGATGGGGTTCACTGAAGCTTTCTTT.

The chain employs TRBV15 and TRBJ2-3, with TRBD2 matching 11 bases. Trimming took 7 bases from V and 0 from J; bases not matched to a gene: 6. This CDR3 contains 16 residues. Per germline, CDR1 LNHNV and CDR2 YYDKDF (reference sequence). CDR3 coding DNA: TGTGCCACCAACCTGGGGACTAGCGGTAGCACAGATACGCAGTATTTT. It encodes CATNLGTSGSTDTQYF.

This clone was seen more than once but under ten times. V and J are TRBV2 and TRBJ2-7; no reliable D call. This CDR3 has 12 amino acids. V was clipped by 2 bases and J by 3 bases, with 5 bases between them. Looked up from germline, CDR1 is SNHLY and CDR2 is FYNNEI. CDR3 sequence: CASSENSYEQYF. The CDR3 nucleotides are TGTGCCAGCAGTGAAAACAGCTACGAGCAGTACTTC.

The chain uses TRBV7-8 and TRBJ2-7; 7 bases are a match to TRBD2. J was trimmed by 7 bases and V by 5 bases; bases with no gene match: 5. From germline, CDR1 is SGHVS and CDR2 FQNEAQ. The CDR3 extends over 12 amino acids. The CDR3 here is CASSRLGGEQYF. The CDR3 nucleotides read TGTGCCAGCAGCCGGTTGGGGGGGGAGCAGTACTTC.

The chain links TRBV7-9 to TRBJ1-2; D call uncertain. V lost 5 bases to trimming and J lost 0 bases, with 16 bases between them. The CDR3 spans 16 residues. CDR1 is SEHNR and CDR2 is FQNEAQ in the germline V gene (reference sequence). This CDR3 reads CASSRGREESNYGYTF. CDR3 bases: TGTGCCAGCAGCCGGGGTAGGGAGGAGTCTAACTATGGCTACACCTTC.

This clone has just one count. This chain links TRBV28 with TRBJ2-2, with 7 bases identical to TRBD1. This CDR3 contains 14 residues. Germline trimming cut 10 bases from V and 0 bases from J; bases unmatched to any gene: 5. CDR1 MDHEN and CDR2 SYDVKM come from the germline V gene. Written as DNA, the CDR3 is TGTGCCAACAAACAGGGGCCGAACACCGGGGAGCTGTTTTTT. Translation gives CANKQGPNTGELFF.

In its sample, this clone was seen a few times. This likely came from a read error, as a far larger clone is one base away. The rearrangement uses TRBV25-1 and TRBJ1-1; possible D gene TRBD1, 5 bases. The CDR3 length is 14 residues. CDR1 MGHDK and CDR2 SYGVNS come from the germline V gene. The chain's CDR3 is CASSGSGGRTEALF. CDR3 nucleotide sequence: TGTGCCAGCAGTGGTTCCGGGGGGAGAACTGAAGCTTTATTT.

This chain connects TRBV5-1 to TRBJ1-4; 7 bases map to TRBD1. The CDR3 spans 14 residues. V shed 2 bases, J shed 5 bases, and the junction held 3 bases outside the gene matches. Germline CDR1 and CDR2: SGHRS and YFSETQ. This CDR3 is CASSLGQENEKLFF. Written as DNA, the CDR3 is TGCGCCAGCAGCTTAGGACAGGAAAATGAAAAACTGTTTTTT. Looking up the rest from reference TRBV5-1 and TRBJ1-4 gives the full variable domain: KAGVTQTPRYLIKTRGQQVTLSCSPISGHRSVSWYQQTPGQGLQFLFEYFSETQRNKGNFPGRFSGRQFSNSRSEMNVSTLELGDSALYLCASSLGQENEKLFFGSGTQLSVL.

This chain links TRBV7-9 with TRBJ1-2; D remains unclear. In germline, CDR1 is SEHNR, CDR2 FQNEAQ (reference sequence). The CDR3 is 15 amino acids. V was shortened by 5 bases and J by 2 bases, with 15 bases between the two germline ends. The CDR3 DNA sequence: TGTGCCAGCAGCCCACTCTCGGCAGGAAACTATGGCTACACCTTC. It codes for CASSPLSAGNYGYTF. Supplemented by reference TRBV7-9 and TRBJ1-2, the full variable domain reads DTGVSQNPRHKITKRGQNVTFRCDPISEHNRLYWYRQTLGQGPEFLTYFQNEAQLEKSRLLSDRFSAERPKGSFSTLEIQRTEQGDSAMYLCASSPLSAGNYGYTFGSGTRLTVV.